These T cell receptor beta chains were read from a single sample in a study of T-cell memory formation after mild COVID-19. MiXCR was run by TCRdb on the 5' RACE reads, yielding one entry per CDR3 protein. This table holds more than 25,000 distinct CDR3 sequences, about 15% found once. The sequenced sample was PBMCs or a T cell subset sorted from them (not recorded which). The receptors originated from an adult who had mild COVID-19 (a few samples of this study predate the infection). Cell type and time point are not known. Both conserved end residues are part of each CDR3. A D gene is named only where the DNA matches it firmly. Clone sizes are given selectively: once, few, many, or a class where the clone is expanded.

TRBV4-1	TRBJ1-1	NA	TRBD1	15	CASSPIDRAVGEAFF	TGCGCCAGCAGCCCGATAGACAGGGCGGTAGGGGAAGCTTTCTTT
TRBV20-1	TRBJ2-3	NA	NA	14	CSARDPASGRKQYF	TGCAGTGCTAGAGATCCGGCTTCCGGAAGGAAGCAGTATTTT
TRBV7-9	TRBJ2-3	NA	NA	15	CASSLVEGGTDTQYF	TGTGCCAGCAGCTTAGTGGAAGGCGGCACAGATACGCAGTATTTT
TRBV7-8	TRBJ2-5	many	NA	15	CASSLGGPFQETQYF	TGTGCCAGCAGCTTGGGGGGCCCCTTTCAAGAGACCCAGTACTTC
TRBV5-1	TRBJ2-5	many	NA	14	CASSLNGGPETQYF	TGCGCCAGCAGCTTGAACGGGGGCCCGGAGACCCAGTACTTC
TRBV2	TRBJ2-7	many	TRBD2	13	CASSELPGGEQYF	TGTGCCAGCAGTGAACTCCCGGGGGGGGAGCAGTACTTC
TRBV15	TRBJ1-6	many	NA	18	CATSRPTSLGARNSPLHF	TGTGCCACCAGCAGACCTACAAGCCTAGGGGCGCGCAATTCACCCCTCCACTTT
TRBV7-6	TRBJ1-4	few	NA	13	CASQSGSNEKLFF	TGTGCCAGCCAGAGCGGGTCAAATGAAAAACTGTTTTTT
TRBV20-1	TRBJ2-1	many	TRBD2	13	CSPSGDSYNEQFF	TGCAGTCCTAGCGGGGACTCCTACAATGAGCAGTTCTTC
TRBV10-3	TRBJ2-1	NA	TRBD2	13	CAITSGGNNEQFF	TGTGCCATCACTAGCGGGGGGAACAATGAGCAGTTCTTC
TRBV14	TRBJ2-5	NA	NA	16	CASSQDRGVIQETQYF	TGTGCCAGCAGCCAAGATCGTGGCGTCATCCAAGAGACCCAGTACTTC
TRBV7-3	TRBJ2-5	NA	NA	13	CASSGVPQETQYF	TGTGCCAGCAGTGGGGTACCCCAAGAGACCCAGTACTTC
TRBV11-2	TRBJ2-4	many	NA	15	CASSLVGSAKNIQYF	TGTGCCAGCAGCTTAGTCGGCAGCGCCAAAAACATTCAGTACTTC
TRBV10-3	TRBJ2-7	many	NA	13	CAISDNQVYEQYF	TGTGCCATCAGTGACAACCAGGTCTACGAGCAGTACTTC
TRBV2	TRBJ2-2	many	TRBD1	14	CASSLTGITGELFF	TGTGCCAGCAGTCTGACAGGGATCACCGGGGAGCTGTTTTTT
TRBV20-1	TRBJ2-5	many	NA	13	CSVRGSGGETQYF	TGCAGTGTAAGGGGGAGTGGGGGAGAGACCCAGTACTTC